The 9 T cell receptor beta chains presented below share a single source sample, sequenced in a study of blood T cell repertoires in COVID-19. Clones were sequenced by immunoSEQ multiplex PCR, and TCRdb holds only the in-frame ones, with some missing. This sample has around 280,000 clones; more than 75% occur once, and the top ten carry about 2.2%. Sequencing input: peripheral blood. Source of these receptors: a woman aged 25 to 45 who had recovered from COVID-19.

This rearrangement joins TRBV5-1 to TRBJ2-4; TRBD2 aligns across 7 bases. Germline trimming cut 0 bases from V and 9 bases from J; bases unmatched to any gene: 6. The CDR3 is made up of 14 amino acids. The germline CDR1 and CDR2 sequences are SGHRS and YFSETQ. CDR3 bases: TGCGCCAGCAGCTTGGACCAGACGGGGGGCATTCAGTACTTC. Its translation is CASSLDQTGGIQYF.

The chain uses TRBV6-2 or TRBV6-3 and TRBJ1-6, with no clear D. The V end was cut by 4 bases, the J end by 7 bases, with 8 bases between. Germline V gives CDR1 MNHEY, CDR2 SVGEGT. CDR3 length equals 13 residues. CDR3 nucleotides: TGTGCCAGCAGTTCTGGACTCAATTCACCCCTCCACTTT. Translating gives CASSSGLNSPLHF.

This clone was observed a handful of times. The CDR3 spells CASSQSAGAFVNEQFF. DNA of the CDR3: TGTGCCAGCAGTCAGTCAGCGGGAGCGTTCGTCAATGAGCAGTTCTTC. This chain links TRBV27 with TRBJ2-1, with 8 bases fitting TRBD2. Looked up from germline, CDR1 is MNHEY and CDR2 is SMNVEV (reference sequence). The length of the CDR3 is 16 residues. V shed 5 bases and J 6 bases; nucleotides not matched to a gene: 12.

CDR3 in amino acids: CAWNRANTEAFF. The CDR3 coding sequence is TGTGCCTGGAACCGCGCGAACACTGAAGCTTTCTTT. The chain links TRBV30 to TRBJ1-1, with D hard to call. This CDR3 is built from 12 residues. The germline gives CDR1 GTSNPN, CDR2 SVGIG (reference sequence). V was trimmed by 4 bases and J by 1 base, leaving 7 bases between them.

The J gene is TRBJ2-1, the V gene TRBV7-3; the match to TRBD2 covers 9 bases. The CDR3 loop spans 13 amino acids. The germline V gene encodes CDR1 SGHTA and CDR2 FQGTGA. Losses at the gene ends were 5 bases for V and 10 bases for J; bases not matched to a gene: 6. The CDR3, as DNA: TGTGCCAGCAGCCTTAGCGGGAGTAAAGAGCAGTTCTTC. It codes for CASSLSGSKEQFF.

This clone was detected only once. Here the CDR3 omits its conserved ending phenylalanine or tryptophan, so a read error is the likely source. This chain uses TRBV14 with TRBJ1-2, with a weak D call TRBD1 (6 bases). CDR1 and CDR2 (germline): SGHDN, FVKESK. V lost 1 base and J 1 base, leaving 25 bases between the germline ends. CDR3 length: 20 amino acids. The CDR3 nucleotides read TGTGCCAGCAGCCAAGGTCAACGGACAGCCCTAAGCCTTAATAACTATGGCTACACCCTC. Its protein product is CASSQGQRTALSLNNYGYTL.

The CDR3 protein is CASRYYQRPGNRSTGELFF. CDR3 sequence (DNA): TGTGCCAGCAGATATTACCAACGGCCAGGGAATAGGAGCACCGGGGAGCTGTTTTTT. This rearrangement joins TRBV2 to TRBJ2-2; perhaps TRBD1 as D (5 bases). There are 19 residues in the CDR3. V dropped 6 bases and J dropped 4 bases, with 27 bases sitting between them. Per germline, CDR1 SNHLY and CDR2 FYNNEI.

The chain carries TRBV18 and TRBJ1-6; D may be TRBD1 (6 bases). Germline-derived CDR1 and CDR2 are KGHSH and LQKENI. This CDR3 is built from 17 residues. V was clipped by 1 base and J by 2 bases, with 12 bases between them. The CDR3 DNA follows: TGTGCCAGCTCACCACGAGGGGGTATGGCCTATAATTCACCCCTCCACTTT. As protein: CASSPRGGMAYNSPLHF.

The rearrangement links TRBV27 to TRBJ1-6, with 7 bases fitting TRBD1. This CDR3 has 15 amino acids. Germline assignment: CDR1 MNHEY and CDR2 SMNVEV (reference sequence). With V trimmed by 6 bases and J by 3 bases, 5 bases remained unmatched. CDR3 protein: CASSKRDSYNSPLHF. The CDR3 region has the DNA TGTGCCAGCAGCAAAAGGGACAGCTATAATTCACCCCTCCACTTT.